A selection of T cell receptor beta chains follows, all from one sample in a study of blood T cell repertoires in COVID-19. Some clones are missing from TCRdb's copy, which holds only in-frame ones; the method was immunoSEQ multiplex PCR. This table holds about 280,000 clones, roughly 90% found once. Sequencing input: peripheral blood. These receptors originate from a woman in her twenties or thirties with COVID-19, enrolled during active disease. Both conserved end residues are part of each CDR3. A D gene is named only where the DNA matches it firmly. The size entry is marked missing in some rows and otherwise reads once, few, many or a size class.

TGCGCCAGCAGTCACTTCATCGAGACAGAAGATACGCAGTATTTT,CASSHFIETEDTQYF,TRBJ2-3,.,TRBV23-1,.
TGCGCCAGCAGTCAAATGGGTCGGGGGATGAACACTGAAGCTTTCTTT,CASSQMGRGMNTEAFF,TRBJ1-1,.,TRBV5-1,.
TGTGCCAGCAGAGCAGGGTTATACCCATATGGCTACACCTTC,CASRAGLYPYGYTF,TRBJ1-2,.,TRBV2,.
TGTGCCAGCTCCCCGGACAGGGAGAATGGCTACACCTTC,CASSPDRENGYTF,TRBJ1-2,once,TRBV18,TRBD1
TGTGCCAGTAGTATAGCCCCGGGACAGCACTACGAGCAGTACTTC,CASSIAPGQHYEQYF,TRBJ2-7,once,TRBV19,TRBD1
TGTGCCAGCTATACTAGCGGGGTAATACCATCGTGGGCTATCTACAATGAGCAGTTCTTC,CASYTSGVIPSWAIYNEQFF,TRBJ2-1,few,TRBV27,TRBD2
TGTGCCAGCAGTTCTAGCCGAGCTGCTACCTCCTACAATGAGCAGTTCTTC,CASSSSRAATSYNEQFF,TRBJ2-1,.,TRBV27,.
TGTGCCAGCAGCTTACAAGGACTAGGCACCGGGGAGCTGTTTTTT,CASSLQGLGTGELFF,TRBJ2-2,once,TRBV7-2,TRBD2
TGTGCCAGCAGCCCGAAGGGGGACGAGCAGTACTTC,CASSPKGDEQYF,TRBJ2-7,.,TRBV7-8,.
TGTGCCAGCAGTACAACGACAGGGAATGGCTACACCTTC,CASSTTTGNGYTF,TRBJ1-2,.,TRBV6-5,TRBD1
TGTGCCAGCAGCCCAACGACAGGGGGCAAGGGTGGCTACACCTTC,CASSPTTGGKGGYTF,TRBJ1-2,.,TRBV7-6,TRBD1
TGTGCCAGCTCACAAGACTACACGGGTTCACCCCTCCACTTT,CASSQDYTGSPLHF,TRBJ1-6,.,TRBV18,.
TGTGCCAGCAGTTTAGGGCAGGGCAGTTCTTCTGGGGCCAACGTCCTGACTTTC,CASSLGQGSSSGANVLTF,TRBJ2-6,once,TRBV28,.
TGTGCCAGTACCGCCTCAGGGCTCTTCAGTTCACCCCTCCACTTT,CASTASGLFSSPLHF,TRBJ1-6,.,TRBV19,.
TGCGCCAGCGGGTCTGGACAGGGATACTACGAGCAGTACTTC,CASGSGQGYYEQYF,TRBJ2-7,.,TRBV5-1,TRBD1
TGTGCCAGCAGGCGACTGGGGGGACGCAATGAGCAGTTCTTC,CASRRLGGRNEQFF,TRBJ2-1,.,TRBV6-5,.
TGTGCCAGCAGCCCAGGGGGTGCAGGGGCGATTTCACCCCTCCACTTT,CASSPGGAGAISPLHF,TRBJ1-6,.,TRBV7-8,TRBD1
TGTGCCAGCAGTCCGACTAGCGGGGGGGCGTGGGAGCAGTTCTTC,CASSPTSGGAWEQFF,TRBJ2-1,.,TRBV6-5,TRBD2
TGTGCCAGCAGCTTTACAGTGAACACTGAAGCTTTCTTT,CASSFTVNTEAFF,TRBJ1-1,.,TRBV5-6,.
TGTGCCAGCAGTGGGGCGACAGGGGGAACATCCTATAATTCACCCCTCCACTTT,CASSGATGGTSYNSPLHF,TRBJ1-6,.,TRBV6-1,TRBD1
TGTGCCAGTAGTATGGGACAGGGGATCTTTGGCTACACCTTC,CASSMGQGIFGYTF,TRBJ1-2,few,TRBV19,TRBD1
TGTGCCAGCAGAACTCCGGGGCAAGAGACCCAGTACTTC,CASRTPGQETQYF,TRBJ2-5,.,TRBV6-5,.
TGTGCCAGCAGTTATTTAGGGGGAGAGACCCAGTACTTC,CASSYLGGETQYF,TRBJ2-5,.,TRBV6-5,.
TGTGCCAGTAGTGTCTCAGGGTGGGTGGAAACTGAAGCTTTCTTT,CASSVSGWVETEAFF,TRBJ1-1,.,TRBV19,.
TGTGCCAGCAGTGAACCGGGACAGGGAAATGTAGGCTACACCTTC,CASSEPGQGNVGYTF,TRBJ1-2,.,TRBV6-4,TRBD1
TGTGCCAGCAGTGCCGGCCCCGGAGCCCAAAAGCTGTTTTTT,CASSAGPGAQKLFF,TRBJ1-4,.,TRBV2,.
TGTGCCAGCAGTACAGGGGGCACTGAAGCTTTCTTT,CASSTGGTEAFF,TRBJ1-1,.,TRBV6-5,TRBD1
TGTGCCACCAGCAGAGAAAGCGGGGGCTTCTACAATGAGCAGTTCTTC,CATSRESGGFYNEQFF,TRBJ2-1,.,TRBV15,TRBD2
TGTGCCAGCAGCTCCAACCCCCTGGACAGCTCTACGAGCAGTGAATTC,CASSSNPLDSSTSSEF,TRBJ2-7,.,TRBV5-4,.